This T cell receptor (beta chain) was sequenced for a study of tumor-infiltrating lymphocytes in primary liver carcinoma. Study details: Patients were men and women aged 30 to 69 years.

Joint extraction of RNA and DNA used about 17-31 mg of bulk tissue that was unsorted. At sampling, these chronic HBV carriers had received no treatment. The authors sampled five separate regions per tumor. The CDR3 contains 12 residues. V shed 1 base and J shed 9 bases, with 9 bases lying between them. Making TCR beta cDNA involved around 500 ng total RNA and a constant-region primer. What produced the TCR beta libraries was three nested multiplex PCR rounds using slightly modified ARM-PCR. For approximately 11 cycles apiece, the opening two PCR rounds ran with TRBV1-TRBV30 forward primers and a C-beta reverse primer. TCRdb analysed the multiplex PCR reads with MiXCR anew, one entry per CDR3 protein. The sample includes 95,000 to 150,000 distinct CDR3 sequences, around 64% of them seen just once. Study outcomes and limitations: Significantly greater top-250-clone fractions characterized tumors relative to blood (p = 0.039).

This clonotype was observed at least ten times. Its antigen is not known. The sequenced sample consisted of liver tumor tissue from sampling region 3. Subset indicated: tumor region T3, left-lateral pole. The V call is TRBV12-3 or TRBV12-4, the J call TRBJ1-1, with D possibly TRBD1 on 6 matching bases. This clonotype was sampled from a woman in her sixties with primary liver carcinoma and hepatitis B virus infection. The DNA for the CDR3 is TGTGCCAGCAGTTTAGGGACAGCCCAAGCTTTCTTT. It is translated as CASSLGTAQAFF.